These 11 T cell receptor beta chains originate from one sample sequenced in a study of blood T cells in healthy people across ages. It was with a sample-barcoded 5' primer and a J-beta primer mix that a second PCR of roughly 7 to 11 cycles was run. TCRdb recomputed calls from the 5' RACE reads with MiXCR, one row per CDR3 protein. The repertoire includes hundreds of thousands of distinct CDR3 sequences, over 40% of them detected once, and roughly 14% sits in the top ten. The sequencing sample was made of blood. All receptors come from a woman older than 75 in good health.

This clonotype was seen more than once but under ten times. The junction differs from germline at one of its ends, possibly a read error. This chain joins TRBV5-6 and TRBJ2-7; D is unresolved. The CDR3 spans 14 residues. Germline CDR1 and CDR2: SGHDT and YYEEEE. In DNA, the CDR3 is TGTGCCAGCACCGTCCTGACAAGCTCCTACGAGCGGTACTTC. Residues: CASTVLTSSYERYF.

The chain employs TRBV10-3 and TRBJ2-5; D is uncertain. The V and J ends lost 0 bases and 0 bases respectively, with 17 bases between them. Germline V gene lookup returns CDR1 ENHRY and CDR2 SYGVKD. The CDR3 extends over 18 amino acids. CDR3 loop: CAISESTAALMYQETQYF. Written as DNA, the CDR3 is TGTGCCATCAGTGAGTCGACTGCGGCCCTTATGTACCAAGAGACCCAGTACTTC.

The J gene is TRBJ1-1, the V gene TRBV10-3; D ambiguous. This CDR3 contains 13 residues. V lost 2 bases and J 1 base, leaving 5 bases between the germline ends. The germline V gene encodes CDR1 ENHRY and CDR2 SYGVKD. For the CDR3, the DNA is TGTGCCATCAGTGAGGGCTGGAACACTGAAGCTTTCTTT. Protein: CAISEGWNTEAFF.

Comments on this clonotype: A read error may account for a junction end that differs from germline. The chain links TRBV6-5 to TRBJ2-7; a possible D gene is TRBD2 (6 bases). Germline lookup yields CDR1 MNHEY and CDR2 SVGAGI. The CDR3 runs 14 residues. This CDR3 reads CASSDSGGAYEQYF. The CDR3 region has the DNA TGTGCCAGCAGTGACTCAGGCGGGGCCTACGAGCAGTACTTC.

J is TRBJ1-1 and V is TRBV5-8; 12 nucleotides agree with TRBD1. CDR1 and CDR2 (germline): SGHTS, YDEGEE. Germline trimming cut 4 bases from V and 1 base from J; bases unmatched to any gene: 11. The CDR3 is 18 residues long. Here the CDR3 reads CASSLSLGQGAGNTEAFF. For the CDR3, the DNA is TGTGCCAGCAGCCTGAGCTTGGGACAGGGGGCCGGGAACACTGAAGCTTTCTTT. Drawing the rest from reference TRBV5-8 and TRBJ1-1, the complete variable domain is EAGVTQSPTHLIKTRGQQATLRCSPISGHTSVYWYQQALGLGLQFLLWYDEGEERNRGNFPPRFSGRQFPNYSSELNVNALELEDSALYLCASSLSLGQGAGNTEAFFGQGTRLTVV.

The J gene is TRBJ2-1, the V gene TRBV20-1; D assignment may be TRBD1 or TRBD2 (5 bases each). Germline V lookup: CDR1 DFQATT, CDR2 SNEGSKA (reference sequence). This CDR3 is built from 11 residues. Trimming removed 3 bases at V and 14 bases at J, with 14 bases between. The CDR3 here is CSASYPVGEFF. CDR3 DNA sequence: TGCAGTGCTAGCTACCCGGTGGGGGAGTTCTTC.

This clonotype was detected many times. The J gene is TRBJ2-1, the V gene TRBV10-3, with 7 bases matching TRBD2. CDR1 and CDR2 (germline): ENHRY, SYGVKD. J lost 9 bases, V lost 4 bases, and 3 bases had no gene match. The CDR3 contains 12 residues. The DNA of the CDR3 is TGTGCCATCAGTGGGACTAGTTTTGAGCAGTTCTTC. This translates into CAISGTSFEQFF.

This clonotype was found many times. The DNA for the CDR3 is TGTGCCAGCAGTAATAGACAGGGTTACTACAATGAGCAGTTCTTC. Translation: CASSNRQGYYNEQFF. The chain couples TRBV11-2 to TRBJ2-1; 7 nucleotides match TRBD1. CDR1 and CDR2 from the germline V gene are SGHAT and FQNNGV. The V and J ends lost 6 bases and 3 bases, in that order; junction bases with no gene match: 8. The length of the CDR3 is 15 residues.

This clonotype has only a few counts. The chain couples TRBV7-8 to TRBJ1-3; TRBD1 is a possible D gene (5 bases). Germline V gene data show CDR1 as SGHVS and CDR2 as FQNEAQ. V lost 4 bases and J 8 bases, leaving 12 bases between the germline ends. The length of the CDR3 is 13 residues. This chain's CDR3 is CASSSGLLDTIYF. DNA of the CDR3: TGTGCCAGCAGCTCAGGGTTGTTGGACACCATATATTTT. Filled out from reference TRBV7-8 and TRBJ1-3, the complete variable domain reads GAGVSQSPRYKVAKRGQDVALRCDPISGHVSLFWYQQALGQGPEFLTYFQNEAQLDKSGLPSDRFFAERPEGSVSTLKIQRTQQEDSAVYLCASSSGLLDTIYFGEGSWLTVV.

This clonotype was picked up a small number of times. A much larger clone differs from this one at a single base, so this may be a read error. V is TRBV12-3 or TRBV12-4 and J is TRBJ2-1, with D possibly matching TRBD2 (5 bases). The J call may be mistaken, given a closer DNA end match to TRBJ2-7. The CDR3 is made up of 15 amino acids. CDR3 amino acids: CASSFEGNSYNEQYF. As DNA, the CDR3 is TGTGCCAGCAGTTTTGAGGGTAACTCCTACAATGAGCAGTACTTC.

Concerning this clonotype itself: Being one base from a much bigger clone, this may be a read error. This sequence joins TRBV12-3 or TRBV12-4 and TRBJ2-1; 7 nucleotides agree with TRBD2. Trimming at V came to 7 bases and at J to 8 bases, leaving 14 bases not matched to a gene. This CDR3 contains 15 residues. CDR3 sequence (DNA): TGTGCCAGCACCCCGGGACGAGCGGGGTCGGATGAGCAGTTCTTC. Translation gives CASTPGRAGSDEQFF.